The present T cell receptor beta chain was sequenced within a study of cytomegalovirus exposure and HLA in healthy donors. Study summary: Genotyping showed 81% of approximately 430 donors falling in the Caucasian-associated ancestry cluster. Study-level findings and limits: It was reportedly the case that the classifier diagnosed cytomegalovirus status with high specificity and sensitivity. Most of the TCR beta V segments (in an earlier analysis) were productive either about 87% or about 30% of the time. The study labeled 150 or so TCR beta chains cytomegalovirus-associated.

The PCR was carried out with 60 Vbeta primers and 13 Jbeta primers. The method was immunoSEQ multiplex PCR; TCRdb's version includes in-frame clones alone and lacks a portion of them. The sample gives about 200,000 clones, around 80% of which show up once; about 14% is in the top ten. The germline V and J ends were trimmed by 7 bases and 4 bases, with 11 bases remaining between them. The germline CDR1 and CDR2 sequences are SNHLY and FYNNEI. The CDR3 length is 13 residues. With regard to this clone: What it binds is not known.

Sequencing was done on a sample of PBMCs. This clonotype originated in a man in his forties in good health and CMV-seronegative. This chain uses TRBV2 with TRBJ1-5; D might be TRBD1 (6 bases). The CDR3 sequence: CASTRTGNQPQHF. As DNA, the CDR3 is TGTGCCAGCACCCGTACAGGGAATCAGCCCCAGCATTTT.